The rows below give T cell receptor beta chains drawn from one sample of a study of blood T cell repertoires in COVID-19. Using immunoSEQ multiplex PCR, the repertoire was profiled, and TCRdb retains in-frame clones only, with some absent. The repertoire has about 87,000 clones, roughly 88% of them found once; the top ten carry less than 4%. The sample comprised peripheral blood. The receptors shown here come from a woman aged 80 or over with COVID-19, enrolled during active disease. Both conserved end residues are part of each CDR3. The order of the fields is CDR3 length, clone size, J gene, D gene, V gene, CDR3 protein, CDR3 DNA. D genes are given only for firm matches. Not all rows give a size; the values are once, few, many and, for expanded clones, a class.

>17|once|TRBJ1-5|TRBD1|TRBV7-9
CASSLVRDSNSNQPQHF
TGTGCCAGCAGTCTAGTCCGGGACAGCAATAGCAATCAGCCCCAGCATTTT
>16|few|TRBJ2-2|NA|TRBV19
CASSISVGANTGELFF
TGTGCCAGTAGTATTTCTGTCGGGGCGAACACCGGGGAGCTGTTTTTT
>13|few|TRBJ2-7|TRBD1|TRBV7-8
CASSNRDRGPRRF
TGTGCCAGCAGCAACCGGGACAGGGGGCCCCGCAGGTTC
>15|NA|TRBJ2-1|NA|TRBV5-1
CASSLTTSSYNEQFF
TGCGCCAGCAGCCTCACTACGAGCTCCTACAATGAGCAGTTCTTC
>14|NA|TRBJ2-1|TRBD1|TRBV30
CAWKDRVSYNEQFF
TGTGCCTGGAAGGACAGGGTCTCCTACAATGAGCAGTTCTTC
>18|NA|TRBJ1-4|NA|TRBV7-9
CASSLSVDSLSTNEKLFF
TGTGCCAGCAGCTTAAGTGTGGACAGTCTCTCGACTAATGAAAAACTGTTTTTT
>15|NA|TRBJ1-1|TRBD1|TRBV10-3
CAISGQGRSSTEAFF
TGTGCCATCAGTGGACAGGGAAGGAGTAGTACTGAAGCTTTCTTT
>15|NA|TRBJ1-4|NA|TRBV27
CASSFSGRTNEKLFF
TGTGCCAGCAGTTTTTCTGGGAGAACTAATGAAAAACTGTTTTTT
>15|NA|TRBJ1-5|TRBD1|TRBV2
CASSSMGQGNQPQHF
TGTGCCAGCAGTAGTATGGGACAGGGCAATCAGCCCCAGCATTTT
>17|NA|TRBJ1-2|TRBD1|TRBV27
CASSSITLDRAWDGYTF
TGTGCCAGCAGTTCTATAACCCTCGACAGGGCGTGGGATGGCTACACCTTC
>14|NA|TRBJ1-6|TRBD1|TRBV5-4
CASRAGTGVSPLHF
TGTGCCAGCAGGGCCGGGACAGGGGTATCACCCCTCCACTTT
>17|NA|TRBJ1-4|NA|TRBV27
CASSSEPRTAINEKLFF
TGTGCCAGCAGTTCTGAGCCGAGGACAGCAATTAATGAAAAACTGTTTTTT
>13|few|TRBJ1-1|TRBD1|TRBV3-1/TRBV3-2
CASSLTGADEAFF
TGTGCCAGCAGCCTGACAGGGGCTGATGAAGCTTTCTTT
>13|NA|TRBJ2-3|NA|TRBV15
CATSSGSTDTQYF
TGTGCCACCAGCAGCGGGAGCACAGATACGCAGTATTTT
>12|few|TRBJ2-1|NA|TRBV6-5
CASSYIGTVQFF
TGTGCCAGCAGTTACATAGGGACTGTGCAGTTCTTC
>15|NA|TRBJ1-5|TRBD1|TRBV30
CAWSVEGAPRQPQHF
TGTGCCTGGAGTGTAGAGGGGGCCCCTAGGCAGCCCCAGCATTTT
>14|NA|TRBJ2-7|TRBD2|TRBV18
CASSLNGGADEQYF
TGTGCCAGCTCACTCAACGGGGGGGCGGACGAGCAGTACTTC
>15|NA|TRBJ2-3|TRBD1|TRBV18
CASFRQGVGTDTQYF
TGTGCCAGCTTCCGACAGGGCGTTGGCACAGATACGCAGTATTTT
>15|NA|TRBJ2-1|TRBD2|TRBV18
CASSPLGGSGDEQFF
TGTGCCAGCTCCCCTCTAGGCGGGAGTGGCGATGAGCAGTTCTTC
>14|NA|TRBJ1-1|TRBD1|TRBV10-3
CAISEVAGGTEAFF
TGTGCCATCAGTGAAGTGGCAGGGGGCACTGAAGCTTTCTTT
>14|NA|TRBJ2-7|TRBD2|TRBV3-1/TRBV3-2
CASSRSGHTYEQYF
TGTGCCAGCAGCCGTAGCGGGCACACCTACGAGCAGTACTTC
>14|NA|TRBJ2-7|NA|TRBV18
CASSPGQGLDEQYF
TGTGCCAGCTCACCTGGGCAGGGGTTAGACGAGCAGTACTTC
>15|large|TRBJ1-4|NA|TRBV27
CASSLVTATNEKLFF
TGTGCCAGCAGCCTAGTAACTGCAACTAATGAAAAACTGTTTTTT
>16|NA|TRBJ2-1|TRBD1|TRBV10-3
CAISGPGQGAGNEQFF
TGTGCCATCAGTGGACCGGGACAGGGGGCAGGTAATGAGCAGTTCTTC
>16|NA|TRBJ2-1|NA|TRBV10-3
CAISPLGGSSYNEQFF
TGTGCCATCAGTCCCCTGGGAGGTAGCTCCTACAATGAGCAGTTCTTC
>13|NA|TRBJ2-5|NA|TRBV7-3
CASSLLRWETQYF
TGTGCCAGCAGCTTGCTGAGGTGGGAGACCCAGTACTTC
>11|NA|TRBJ2-7|NA|TRBV30
CAWSGRDEQYF
TGTGCCTGGAGTGGACGGGACGAGCAGTACTTC
>13|NA|TRBJ1-1|NA|TRBV4-3
CASGRTMNTEAFF
TGCGCCAGCGGACGGACTATGAACACTGAAGCTTTCTTT
>18|NA|TRBJ1-5|NA|TRBV12-2
CASRLVNQGGESNQPQHF
TGTGCAAGTCGCTTAGTAAATCAGGGTGGCGAGAGCAATCAGCCCCAGCATTTT
>14|few|TRBJ1-2|TRBD1|TRBV18
CASSPDRGNYGYTF
TGTGCCAGCTCACCAGACAGGGGGAACTATGGCTACACCTTC
>14|NA|TRBJ1-2|NA|TRBV2
CASTQGTSSYGYTF
TGTGCCAGCACCCAGGGGACGAGTTCTTATGGCTACACCTTC
>16|NA|TRBJ1-2|TRBD1|TRBV3-1/TRBV3-2
CASSQEGGQAFYGYTF
TGTGCCAGCAGCCAAGAAGGGGGACAGGCCTTCTATGGCTACACCTTC
>11|NA|TRBJ1-5|NA|TRBV12-3/TRBV12-4
CCLIGNQPQHF
TGCTGCCTCATAGGCAATCAGCCCCAGCATTTT
>12|NA|TRBJ1-4|NA|TRBV7-2
CASSPRGEKLFF
TGTGCCAGCAGCCCTAGGGGCGAAAAACTGTTTTTT
>18|NA|TRBJ2-3|TRBD2|TRBV5-1
CASSSGTSGRTVTDTQYF
TGCGCCAGCAGCTCTGGGACTAGCGGGAGGACCGTCACAGATACGCAGTATTTT
>17|NA|TRBJ1-2|TRBD1|TRBV20-1
CSASSGQGAFTNYGYTF
TGCAGTGCTAGTTCTGGACAGGGGGCCTTTACTAACTATGGCTACACCTTC
>16|NA|TRBJ2-5|NA|TRBV19
CASSIFQGGPPETQYF
TGTGCCAGTAGTATCTTCCAGGGAGGACCCCCAGAGACCCAGTACTTC
>15|once|TRBJ1-1|NA|TRBV7-9
CASSLGTSDYTEAFF
TGTGCCAGCAGCTTAGGAACGTCAGACTACACTGAAGCTTTCTTT
>13|once|TRBJ1-2|NA|TRBV5-4
CASRLQGLYGYTF
TGTGCCAGCAGGTTACAGGGCCTCTATGGCTACACCTTC
>17|NA|TRBJ1-5|NA|TRBV18
CASSPLSGIGSNQPQHF
TGTGCCAGCTCACCGTTGTCAGGGATAGGCAGCAATCAGCCCCAGCATTTT
>15|NA|TRBJ2-1|NA|TRBV3-1/TRBV3-2
CASSQGGRASNEQFF
TGTGCCAGCAGCCAAGGAGGCAGGGCGAGTAATGAGCAGTTCTTC
>14|few|TRBJ2-7|TRBD1|TRBV6-5
CASTTGTATYEQYF
TGTGCCAGCACCACCGGGACAGCAACCTACGAGCAGTACTTC
>14|NA|TRBJ2-5|NA|TRBV18
CASSPQGSGETQYF
TGTGCCAGCTCACCGCAGGGATCTGGAGAGACCCAGTACTTC
>15|few|TRBJ1-1|NA|TRBV7-9
CASSSQGMANTEAFF
TGTGCCAGCAGCTCACAGGGAATGGCGAACACTGAAGCTTTCTTT
>13|NA|TRBJ2-7|NA|TRBV10-2
CASSVNRAGEQYF
TGCGCCAGCAGTGTAAACAGGGCCGGCGAGCAGTACTTC
>16|NA|TRBJ2-7|NA|TRBV14
CASSQRIGGGSYEQYF
TGTGCCAGCAGCCAAAGAATTGGCGGAGGCTCCTACGAGCAGTACTTC
>14|NA|TRBJ2-7|NA|TRBV7-9
CASSPRGGSYEQYF
TGTGCCAGCAGTCCTAGAGGGGGCTCCTACGAGCAGTACTTC
>17|NA|TRBJ2-2|TRBD2|TRBV9
CASSLSPPGRYTGELFF
TGTGCCAGCAGCCTTTCCCCCCCCGGGAGGTATACCGGGGAGCTGTTTTTT
>15|NA|TRBJ2-5|TRBD1|TRBV2
CASSPGTGVAETQYF
TGTGCCAGCAGTCCCGGGACAGGGGTGGCAGAGACCCAGTACTTC
>16|NA|TRBJ2-5|TRBD1|TRBV7-2
CASSLVQGTAGETQYF
TGTGCCAGCAGCTTAGTTCAGGGGACAGCAGGAGAGACCCAGTACTTC
>12|NA|TRBJ2-1|NA|TRBV27
CASSLLRREQFF
TGTGCCAGCAGTCTCCTTAGGCGGGAGCAGTTCTTC
>20|NA|TRBJ2-1|TRBD1|TRBV7-2
CASSLAKPGTGEGRKHGQFF
TGTGCCAGCAGCTTAGCCAAACCCGGGACAGGGGAAGGACGGAAGCACGGGCAGTTCTTC
>13|NA|TRBJ1-5|TRBD1|TRBV30
CAWGDRGNQPQHF
TGTGCCTGGGGGGACAGGGGGAATCAGCCCCAGCATTTT
>14|NA|TRBJ2-3|NA|TRBV18
CASSPGSSTDTQYF
TGTGCCAGCTCACCTGGCAGTAGCACAGATACGCAGTATTTT
>16|NA|TRBJ2-6|NA|TRBV19
CASSKQGGAGANVLTF
TGTGCCAGTAGTAAACAGGGGGGGGCTGGGGCCAACGTCCTGACTTTC
>13|NA|TRBJ2-7|TRBD1|TRBV9
CASSPGQGYEQYF
TGTGCCAGCAGCCCAGGACAGGGCTACGAGCAGTACTTC
>16|NA|TRBJ1-5|NA|TRBV18
CASSPDVVALGEPQHF
TGTGCCAGCTCACCAGACGTAGTAGCTTTGGGAGAGCCCCAGCATTTT
>20|NA|TRBJ2-3|TRBD2|TRBV10-3
CAIRGGPGERGGLSTDTQYF
TGTGCCATCCGTGGGGGCCCGGGGGAGCGGGGGGGCCTTAGCACAGATACGCAGTATTTT
>15|few|TRBJ1-5|TRBD1|TRBV4-3
CASSQGTGGRQPQHF
TGCGCCAGCAGCCAAGGGACAGGGGGCCGACAGCCCCAGCATTTT